The next 9 T cell receptor beta chains were all read from a single sample in a study of Ad26.COV2.S vaccination and SARS-CoV-2 variants (dated by TCRdb to the early 2020s). The receptor library was made with the immunoSEQ multiplex PCR assay. TCRdb re-hosts the immuneACCESS table, in-frame sequences only. Its copies lack some clones; in the studies checked, an unresolved V gene accounts for under half of them, and the cause for the rest is not known. Within this sample are 360,000 or so clones, with more than 75% of them counted one time only. The biggest ten clones account for about 3% of the sample. What this sample's treatment or condition label stands for: some 19 received Ad26.COV2.S at low or high dose, single or two shots; five or six received placebo; per-sample allocation not given. Repertoires of vaccine and placebo recipients were sequenced from samples collected on day 63 after the first injection.

Sequenced material: peripheral blood, taken in a trial of Ad26.COV2.S vaccine versus placebo. These receptors were taken from a person between 18 and 65 years old who received the Ad26.COV2.S COVID-19 vaccine or a placebo.

V gene TRBV5-1 combines with J gene TRBJ1-1; D remains unclear. Germline values: CDR1 SGHRS, CDR2 YFSETQ. The V and J ends lost 0 bases and 1 base respectively, with 13 bases between them. The CDR3 runs 16 residues. CDR3 loop: CASSLVGGKGNTEAFF. Here the CDR3 DNA reads TGCGCCAGCAGCTTGGTCGGAGGGAAGGGGAACACTGAAGCTTTCTTT.

The chain is built from TRBV29-1 and TRBJ2-7, with 10 bases matching TRBD1. This CDR3 region has 14 residues. Germline loops: CDR1 SQVTM, CDR2 ANQGSEA. V trimming: 7 bases; J trimming: 4 bases; junction bases outside the gene matches: 10. The CDR3 region has the DNA TGCAGCGCGGCCCGGGACAGGGGCGTATACGAGCAGTACTTC. It encodes CSAARDRGVYEQYF.

The J gene is TRBJ2-7, the V gene TRBV27; D uncertain. This CDR3 comprises 13 residues. Deletions cut 6 bases from V and 3 bases from J, with 12 bases between. The V gene's germline CDR1 is MNHEY and CDR2 SMNVEV (reference sequence). CDR3 coding DNA: TGTGCCAGCAGCCTGACTGGGGTCTACGAGCAGTACTTC. This gives the protein CASSLTGVYEQYF.

This clone was recorded only once. V and J are TRBV15 and TRBJ2-1; D remains ambiguous. From germline, CDR1 is LNHNV and CDR2 YYDKDF (reference sequence). V was clipped by 3 bases and J by 3 bases, with 0 bases between them. The CDR3 has 11 amino acids. The CDR3 coding sequence is TGTGCCACCAGCAGCTACAATGAGCAGTTCTTC. This translates into CATSSYNEQFF.

The rearrangement uses TRBV7-9 and TRBJ2-7; no firm D call. The V gene's germline CDR1 is SEHNR and CDR2 FQNEAQ (reference sequence). The V gene lost 1 base and the J gene lost 6 bases, with 7 bases spanning the gap. The CDR3 has 12 amino acids. The DNA of the CDR3 is TGTGCCAGCAGCTTAGATTCGGGCGAGCAGTACTTC. Its translation: CASSLDSGEQYF.

The chain couples TRBV3-1 (or the pseudogene TRBV3-2) to TRBJ2-3; D is possibly TRBD1 or TRBD2 (6 bases each). Trimming removed 7 bases at V and 2 bases at J, with 22 bases between. The germline V gene has CDR1 LGHDT and CDR2 YNNKEL (reference sequence). The CDR3 length is 17 residues. The CDR3 region has the DNA TGTGCCAGCACCCCCGGAGGGGGAGACTACCTCACAGATACGCAGTATTTT. Its protein product is CASTPGGGDYLTDTQYF.

This clone was recorded only once. CDR3 sequence: CASSYALLGTEAFF. In DNA, the CDR3 is TGTGCCAGCAGTTATGCCCTTCTGGGCACTGAAGCTTTCTTT. The rearrangement uses TRBV6-2 or TRBV6-3 and TRBJ1-1; D not certain. Trimming took 3 bases from V and 4 from J, leaving 12 bases between them. CDR1 is MNHEY, CDR2 SVGEGT, per germline. This CDR3 region has 14 residues.

This chain links TRBV12-1 with TRBJ2-5; the table's TRBD1 call for D was not verified on the DNA. TRBV12-1 constitutes a pseudogene. There are 18 residues in the CDR3. DNA for the CDR3: TGTGCCAGCAGCTTTTCGAGGGCGGGACAGGGGAACAGAGAGACCCAGTACTTC. It specifies CASSFSRAGQGNRETQYF.

The CDR3 coding sequence is TGCAGTGCGGGCCCTAGGAATGGCTACACCTTC. Amino acid sequence: CSAGPRNGYTF. The chain is built from TRBV20-1 and TRBJ1-2; D is uncertain. The CDR3 sequence is 11 residues long. Germline CDR1 DFQATT, CDR2 SNEGSKA (reference sequence). The V and J ends lost 6 bases and 6 bases respectively, with 11 bases between them.